This T cell receptor beta chain is from a study of T cells in Graves' hyperthyroidism and ophthalmopathy. Study-level information: Blood from the periphery was taken at initial diagnosis, before any treatment.

There are a few counts of this clonotype. Antigen specificity is unknown. Amplified TCR beta CDR3 regions came from RNA transcripts. Carried out on the TCR CDR3, a first-round RT-PCR used the HTBI primer set. Each CDR3 protein gets one entry after TCRdb re-called the multiplex PCR reads with MiXCR. The table lists hundreds of thousands of distinct CDR3 sequences, under 15% of them singletons. Uncontrolled infections, other autoimmune diseases, pregnancy or lactation led to exclusion of patients. Orbital computed tomography, thyroid ultrasound, serum thyroxine and TRAb, and clinical symptoms together informed the diagnoses. General study points: Among thyroid clonotypes expanded above 0.001, most also appeared in blood.

This CDR3 has 16 amino acids. The V and J ends lost 5 bases and 5 bases respectively, with 16 bases between them. Germline V gene data show CDR1 as SEHNR and CDR2 as FQNEAQ (reference sequence). The sample consisted of blood. The sequence was collected from a woman aged 18-29 years with Graves' hyperthyroidism. The chain employs TRBV7-9 and TRBJ1-6; TRBD1 might be the D (5 bases). The CDR3 sequence: CASSPRGIGNNSPLHF. The CDR3 DNA reads as TGTGCCAGCAGCCCGAGGGGCATTGGAAATAATTCACCCCTCCACTTT.